The clone carrying this T cell receptor (beta chain) was seen only a few times. Trimming took 4 bases from V and 0 from J; bases not matched to a gene: 9. CDR1 is SGHTA and CDR2 is FQGNSA in the germline V gene. The CDR3 has 16 amino acids. Some clones are missing from TCRdb's copy, which holds only in-frame ones; the method was immunoSEQ multiplex PCR. The repertoire has approximately 13,000 clones, none seen only once; the ten largest take around 23%. Treatment was busulfan-fludarabine conditioning, a marrow graft, and cyclophosphamide on days +3 and +4. The entry originates in a study of T cells after posttransplantation cyclophosphamide.

Sequenced material: PBMCs, taken about 1,000 days after allogeneic stem cell transplant with posttransplant cyclophosphamide. The chain combines TRBV7-2 with TRBJ2-7, with 7 bases lining up with TRBD1. The receptor was isolated from a female patient aged 40-49 years who received an allogeneic stem cell transplant from a related donor, was CMV-positive, and had no GVHD. Some of the T cells might come from the graft donor. CDR3 sequence: CASSYLPYRGSYEQYF. The CDR3 coding sequence is TGTGCCAGCAGCTATCTGCCGTACAGGGGCTCCTACGAGCAGTACTTC.